A single sample is the source of the 14 T cell receptor beta chains below, sequenced in a study of cytomegalovirus exposure and HLA in healthy donors. Primers: 60 Vbeta forward and 13 Jbeta reverse. Some clones are missing from TCRdb's copy, which holds only in-frame ones; the method was immunoSEQ multiplex PCR. The sample holds about 240,000 clones, around 80% seen once. Material for sequencing was PBMCs. The receptors derive from a boy younger than 18 in good health and CMV-seronegative.

This clone has only one observation. The rearrangement links TRBV19 to TRBJ2-7, with 7 bases that match TRBD1. Looked up from germline, CDR1 is LNHDA and CDR2 is SQIVND (reference sequence). V trimming: 4 bases; J trimming: 0 bases; junction bases outside the gene matches: 6. This CDR3 spans 15 amino acids. CDR3 sequence (DNA): TGTGCCAGTAGTAACCGACAGGGTTCCTCCTACGAGCAGTACTTC. It translates to CASSNRQGSSYEQYF.

The CDR3 nucleotides read TGTGCCAGCAGCCCTAGGGGGCCAGACGAGCAGTACTTC. This translates into CASSPRGPDEQYF. This chain uses TRBV7-9 with TRBJ2-7; 7 bases fit TRBD1. This CDR3 has 13 residues. The V and J ends lost 5 bases and 5 bases, in that order; junction bases with no gene match: 6. Looked up from germline, CDR1 is SEHNR and CDR2 is FQNEAQ (reference sequence).

The chain is built from TRBV11-3 and TRBJ2-2, with TRBD1 as a possible D gene (5 bases). Germline-derived CDR1 and CDR2 are SGHNT and YENEEA. Trimming pared 3 bases from V and 7 bases from J, leaving 15 bases between. The CDR3 is 15 amino acids. CDR3 DNA sequence: TGTGCCAGCAGCTTCGGCAGGGCAGCTATCGGGGAGCTGTTTTTT. It translates to CASSFGRAAIGELFF.

The chain joins TRBV4-2 to TRBJ1-1; TRBD1 might be the D (5 bases). CDR1 is LGHNA and CDR2 is YNFKEQ in the germline V gene. The CDR3 extends over 14 amino acids. V dropped 0 bases and J dropped 1 base, with 6 bases sitting between them. CDR3 coding DNA: TGTGCCAGCAGCCAAGATAGGGGGAACACTGAAGCTTTCTTT. This sequence encodes CASSQDRGNTEAFF.

V and J are TRBV5-1 and TRBJ2-4; perhaps TRBD1 as D (5 bases). The germline CDR1 and CDR2 sequences are SGHRS and YFSETQ. The CDR3 loop spans 15 amino acids. V was pared by 0 bases and J by 7 bases, with 14 bases between. The CDR3 DNA sequence: TGCGCCAGCAGCTTGGGGGGCCCTGTCAGGAACATTCAGTACTTC. It yields the protein CASSLGGPVRNIQYF.

The gene calls are TRBV5-1 and TRBJ2-7, with a possible D match to TRBD1 (6 bases). The CDR3 runs to 14 residues. The V and J ends lost 3 bases and 4 bases respectively, with 14 bases between them. The germline V gene encodes CDR1 SGHRS and CDR2 YFSETQ. CDR3 in DNA: TGCGCCAGCAGCTCGGACTTAGGGGGTTACGAGCAGTACTTC. It codes for CASSSDLGGYEQYF.

The chain links TRBV18 to TRBJ1-2, with D tentatively TRBD1 (5 bases). This CDR3 is 16 amino acids long. The germline V gene has CDR1 KGHSH and CDR2 LQKENI. V dropped 5 bases and J dropped 5 bases, with 21 bases sitting between them. The CDR3 DNA sequence: TGTGCCAGCTCATACCTGCCGCAGACAGCCTTTTATGGCTACACCTTC. Amino acid sequence: CASSYLPQTAFYGYTF.

The genes are TRBV4-1 and TRBJ1-5, with D perhaps TRBD1 (5 bases). CDR3 length equals 16 residues. V lost 0 bases and J 3 bases, leaving 12 bases between the germline ends. CDR1 MGHRA and CDR2 YSYEKL come from the germline V gene. This CDR3 reads CASSQDHWGYNQPQHF. DNA for the CDR3: TGCGCCAGCAGCCAAGACCATTGGGGCTACAATCAGCCCCAGCATTTT.

The chain recombines TRBV19 with TRBJ2-1, with 15 positions matching TRBD2. The CDR3 is 18 residues long. Germline V gene sequence: CDR1 LNHDA, CDR2 SQIVND (reference sequence). V lost 4 bases and J lost 5; bases outside the gene matches: 9. CDR3 region: CASSKGTSGRSLNNEQFF. The CDR3 DNA sequence: TGTGCCAGTAGTAAAGGGACTAGCGGGAGGTCATTGAACAATGAGCAGTTCTTC.

This chain joins TRBV2 and TRBJ1-1, with 10 nucleotides matching TRBD1. J lost 4 bases, V lost 6 bases, and 5 bases had no gene match. This CDR3 region has 14 residues. In germline, CDR1 is SNHLY, CDR2 FYNNEI. The CDR3 nucleotides are TGTGCCAGCAGCGGGGACAGGGGAGGCACTGAAGCTTTCTTT. This translates into CASSGDRGGTEAFF.

V and J are TRBV11-1 and TRBJ2-7; D is uncertain. Germline V gives CDR1 SGHAT, CDR2 FQDESV (reference sequence). The CDR3 spans 11 residues. The V end was cut by 5 bases, the J end by 6 bases, with 8 bases between. CDR3 protein: CASSPGGEQYF. CDR3 bases: TGTGCCAGCAGCCCCGGCGGCGAGCAGTACTTC.

This rearrangement joins TRBV7-2 to TRBJ2-1; D might be TRBD1 (6 bases). Germline lookup yields CDR1 SGHTA and CDR2 FQGNSA. The CDR3 loop spans 15 amino acids. The ends were cut back, 5 bases at V and 10 bases at J, with 21 bases in the middle. Written as DNA, the CDR3 is TGTGCCAGCAGCCCGGCGGCAGGGGCTGGGGGCGAGCAGTTCTTC. This gives the protein CASSPAAGAGGEQFF. Using reference TRBV7-2 and TRBJ2-1 for the parts outside the CDR3, the full variable domain is GAGVSQSPSNKVTEKGKDVELRCDPISGHTALYWYRQSLGQGLEFLIYFQGNSAPDKSGLPSDRFSAERTGGSVSTLTIQRTQQEDSAVYLCASSPAAGAGGEQFFGPGTRLTVL.

The DNA of the CDR3 is TGTGCCTGGACAAGACTAGCGGGTATTACAGATACGCAGTATTTT. Translated: CAWTRLAGITDTQYF. The chain carries TRBV30 and TRBJ2-3; TRBD2 matches at 10 bases. The J segment lost 3 bases and the V segment lost 4 bases, leaving 7 bases of the junction unmatched. From germline, CDR1 is GTSNPN and CDR2 SVGIG (reference sequence). CDR3 length equals 15 residues.

V gene TRBV12-2 combines with J gene TRBJ1-5; TRBD1 is the table's D call, not checked against the DNA. TRBV12-2 is a pseudogene locus. The CDR3 contains 17 residues. CDR3 sequence (DNA): TGTGCAAGTCGCCCCCGGGACAGGGGGGATAGGTGCCAGCCCCAGCATTTT. It yields the protein CASRPRDRGDRCQPQHF.